What follows describes a single TCR beta chain. V gave up 3 bases and J gave up 4 bases, with 9 bases separating them. This CDR3 has 13 residues. This specimen belongs to a study of blood T cell repertoires in COVID-19. Across the study: COVID-19 samples, acute and convalescent, were from the United States, Italy and Spain. PBMCs, B-cell-depleted T cells, or T cells were the source of the cDNA or gDNA that made up the material.

In the original workflow: How many nucleated cells were present was estimated from reference gene primer amplification. Repertoires were generated with immunoSEQ multiplex PCR, while TCRdb's copy carries only in-frame clones and drops some. V and J calls and clone size come straight from that table; D and trimming were deduced from the DNA. This sample has about 64,000 clones, with roughly 88% found just once. Source material: peripheral blood. This receptor was identified in a woman aged 55-70 years with acute or convalescent COVID-19. This rearrangement joins TRBV12-3 or TRBV12-4 to TRBJ1-1; TRBD1 is a possible D gene (5 bases). The CDR3 here is CASSFGGVTEAFF. CDR3 nucleotide sequence: TGTGCCAGCAGTTTTGGGGGGGTCACTGAAGCTTTCTTT.